This T cell receptor (beta chain) was retrieved from a study of tumor and adjacent non-tumor tissue in lung cancer. Germline V gene sequence: CDR1 MNHEY, CDR2 SVGEGT. The CDR3 adds up to 20 amino acids, both ends counted. A modified ARM-PCR protocol with three rounds of nested PCR amplified TCRbeta. TCRdb re-analysed the multiplex PCR reads in MiXCR, keeping a single row per CDR3 protein. Of more than 90,000 distinct CDR3 sequences in the sample, roughly 66% are singletons; the top ten hold about 17%. The template was RNA from unsorted bulk tissue. This clonotype showed up just once. No conserved phenylalanine or tryptophan is present at the end of the CDR3, so a read error is the likely explanation. The DNA is omitted, as the CDR3 cannot be located on it reliably, and the CDR3 follows TCRdb's listing.

The source of this sequence is a man aged 60 to 75 with non-small cell lung cancer. The chain is built from TRBV6-2 or TRBV6-3 and TRBJ1-6; the DNA was not used to check the table's D call, TRBD1. The sample comprised lung tumor tissue. The CDR3 spells CASSYPNPGPPSSYNSPFHY.